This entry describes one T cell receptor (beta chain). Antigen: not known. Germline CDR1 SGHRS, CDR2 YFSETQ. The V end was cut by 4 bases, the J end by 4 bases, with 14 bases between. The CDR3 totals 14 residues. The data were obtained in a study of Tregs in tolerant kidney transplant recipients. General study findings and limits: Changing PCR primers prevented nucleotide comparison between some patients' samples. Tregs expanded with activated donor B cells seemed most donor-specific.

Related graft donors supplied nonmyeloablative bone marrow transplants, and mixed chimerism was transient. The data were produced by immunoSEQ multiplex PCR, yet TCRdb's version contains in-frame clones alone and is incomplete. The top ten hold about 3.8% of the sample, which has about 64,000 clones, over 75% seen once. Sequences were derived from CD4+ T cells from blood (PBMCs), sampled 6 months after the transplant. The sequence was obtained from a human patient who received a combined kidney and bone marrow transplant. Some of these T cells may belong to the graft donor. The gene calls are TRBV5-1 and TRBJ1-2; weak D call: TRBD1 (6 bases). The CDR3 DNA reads TGCGCCAGCAGCCCCGAACAGGGAAGCTATGGCTACACCTTC. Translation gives CASSPEQGSYGYTF.